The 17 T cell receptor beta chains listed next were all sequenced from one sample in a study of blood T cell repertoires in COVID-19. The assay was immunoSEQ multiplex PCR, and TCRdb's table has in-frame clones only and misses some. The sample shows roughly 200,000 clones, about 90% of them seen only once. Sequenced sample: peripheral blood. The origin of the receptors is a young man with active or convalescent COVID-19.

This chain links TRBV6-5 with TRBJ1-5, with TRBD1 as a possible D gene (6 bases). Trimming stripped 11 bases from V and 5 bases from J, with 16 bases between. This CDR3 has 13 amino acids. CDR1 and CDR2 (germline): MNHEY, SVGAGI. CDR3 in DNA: TGTGCCGTTACCGGGACACTCCATCAGCCCCAGCATTTT. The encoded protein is CAVTGTLHQPQHF.

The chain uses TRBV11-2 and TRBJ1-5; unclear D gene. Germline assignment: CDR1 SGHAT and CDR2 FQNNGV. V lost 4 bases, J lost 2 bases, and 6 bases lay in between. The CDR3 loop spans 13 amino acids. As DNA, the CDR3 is TGTGCCAGCAGCTGGGAGCGCAATCAGCCCCAGCATTTT. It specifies CASSWERNQPQHF.

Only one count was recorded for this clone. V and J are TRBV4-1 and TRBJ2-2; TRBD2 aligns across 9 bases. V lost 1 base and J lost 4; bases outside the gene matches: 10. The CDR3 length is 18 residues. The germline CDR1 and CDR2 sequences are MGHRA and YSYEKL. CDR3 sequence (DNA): TGCGCCAGCAGCCAAGCGGCGGCAGCGGGGGGATTCACCGGGGAGCTGTTTTTT. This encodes CASSQAAAAGGFTGELFF.

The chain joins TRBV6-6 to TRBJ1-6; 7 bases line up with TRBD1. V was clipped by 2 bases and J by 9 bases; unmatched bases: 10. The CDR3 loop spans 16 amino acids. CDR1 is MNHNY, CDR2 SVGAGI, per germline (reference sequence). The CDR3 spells CASSYRGTAPTSPLHF. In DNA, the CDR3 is TGTGCCAGCAGTTACCGCGGGACAGCTCCTACTTCACCCCTCCACTTT.

The DNA of the CDR3 is TGTGCCAGCAGGGGGTTGGGACAGGGGGCGTATGGCTACACCTTC. Its translation: CASRGLGQGAYGYTF. This sequence joins TRBV6-5 and TRBJ1-2; 12 nucleotides align to TRBD1. Germline V lookup: CDR1 MNHEY, CDR2 SVGAGI. V shed 6 bases and J 5 bases; nucleotides not matched to a gene: 7. This CDR3 has 15 residues.

The chain's CDR3 is CASSPPSADRRYF. CDR3 sequence (DNA): TGTGCCAGCAGTCCCCCCTCTGCGGACAGGAGATATTTT. The V and J genes are TRBV6-5 and TRBJ1-3; TRBD1 aligns across 7 bases. The CDR3 has 13 residues. Germline V gene lookup returns CDR1 MNHEY and CDR2 SVGAGI. Trimming removed 5 bases from V and 15 bases from J; junction bases left unmatched: 13.

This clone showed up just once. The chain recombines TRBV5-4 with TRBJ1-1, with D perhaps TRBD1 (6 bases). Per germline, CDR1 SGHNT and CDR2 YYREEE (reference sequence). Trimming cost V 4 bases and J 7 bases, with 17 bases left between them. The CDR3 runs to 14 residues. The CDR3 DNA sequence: TGTGCCAGCAGCCGTAATACTGGGGGCGGTGAAGCTTTCTTT. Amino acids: CASSRNTGGGEAFF.

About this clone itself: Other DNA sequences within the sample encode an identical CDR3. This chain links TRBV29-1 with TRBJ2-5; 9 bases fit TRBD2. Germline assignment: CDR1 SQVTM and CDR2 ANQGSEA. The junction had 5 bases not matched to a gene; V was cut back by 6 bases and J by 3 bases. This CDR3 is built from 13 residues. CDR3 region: CSVQTSGEETQYF. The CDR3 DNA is TGCAGCGTGCAGACTAGCGGAGAAGAGACCCAGTACTTC.

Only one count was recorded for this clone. CDR3 in amino acids: CAGGGQALYEQYF. CDR3 in DNA: TGTGCCGGGGGGGGGCAGGCCCTCTACGAGCAGTACTTC. The rearrangement uses TRBV30 and TRBJ2-7; the D gene is possibly TRBD2 (7 bases). The germline V gene has CDR1 GTSNPN and CDR2 SVGIG (reference sequence). The CDR3 runs 13 residues. Between the trimmed V and J ends, which lost 8 bases and 3 bases, there was a span of 17 bases. The whole variable domain, remainder taken from reference TRBV30 and TRBJ2-7, is SQTIHQWPATLVQPVGSPLSLECTVEGTSNPNLYWYRQAAGRGLQLLFYSVGIGQISSEVPQNLSASRPQDRQFILSSKKLLLSDSGFYLCAGGGQALYEQYFGPGTRLTVT.

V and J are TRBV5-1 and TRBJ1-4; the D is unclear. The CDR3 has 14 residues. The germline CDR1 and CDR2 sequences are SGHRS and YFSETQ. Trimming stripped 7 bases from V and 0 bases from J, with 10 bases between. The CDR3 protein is CASREEPTNEKLFF. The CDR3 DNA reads TGCGCCAGCCGCGAAGAACCAACTAATGAAAAACTGTTTTTT.

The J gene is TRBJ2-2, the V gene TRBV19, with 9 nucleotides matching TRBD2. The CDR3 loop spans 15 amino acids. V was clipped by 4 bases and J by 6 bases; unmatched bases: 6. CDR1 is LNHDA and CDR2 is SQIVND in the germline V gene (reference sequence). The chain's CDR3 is CASSTRGRASGELFF. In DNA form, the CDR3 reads TGTGCCAGTAGTACCCGCGGGAGGGCCTCCGGGGAGCTGTTTTTT.

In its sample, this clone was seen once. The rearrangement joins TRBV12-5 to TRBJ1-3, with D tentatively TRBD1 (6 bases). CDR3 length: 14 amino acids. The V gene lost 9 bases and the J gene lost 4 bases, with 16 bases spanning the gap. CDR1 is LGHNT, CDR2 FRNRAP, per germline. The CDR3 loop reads CASGKGHTGNTIYF. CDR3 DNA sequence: TGTGCTAGCGGGAAGGGACACACCGGAAACACCATATATTTT. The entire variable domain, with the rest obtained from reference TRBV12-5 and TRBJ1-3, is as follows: DARVTQTPRHKVTEMGQEVTMRCQPILGHNTVFWYRQTMMQGLELLAYFRNRAPLDDSGMPKDRFSAEMPDATLATLKIQPSEPRDSAVYFCASGKGHTGNTIYFGEGSWLTVV.

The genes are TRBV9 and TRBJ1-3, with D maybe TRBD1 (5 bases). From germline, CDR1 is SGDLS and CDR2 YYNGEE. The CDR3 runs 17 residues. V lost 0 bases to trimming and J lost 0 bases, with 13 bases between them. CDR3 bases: TGTGCCAGCAGCGTAGCAGGCAGGGCAACCTCTGGAAACACCATATATTTT. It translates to CASSVAGRATSGNTIYF. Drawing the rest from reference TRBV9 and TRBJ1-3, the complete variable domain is DSGVTQTPKHLITATGQRVTLRCSPRSGDLSVYWYQQSLDQGLQFLIQYYNGEERAKGNILERFSAQQFPDLHSELNLSSLELGDSALYFCASSVAGRATSGNTIYFGEGSWLTVV.

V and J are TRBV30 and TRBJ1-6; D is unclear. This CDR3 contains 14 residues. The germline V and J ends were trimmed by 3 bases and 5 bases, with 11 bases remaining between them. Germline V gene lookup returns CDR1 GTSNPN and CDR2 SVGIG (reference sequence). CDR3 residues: CAWSRSRNNSPLHF. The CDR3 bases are TGTGCCTGGAGCCGATCCAGAAATAATTCACCCCTCCACTTT. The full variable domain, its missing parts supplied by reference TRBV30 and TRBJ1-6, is SQTIHQWPATLVQPVGSPLSLECTVEGTSNPNLYWYRQAAGRGLQLLFYSVGIGQISSEVPQNLSASRPQDRQFILSSKKLLLSDSGFYLCAWSRSRNNSPLHFGNGTRLTVT.

CDR3 sequence reads: CASTPTDISYEQYF. In DNA, the CDR3 is TGTGCCAGTACCCCTACCGACATTTCCTACGAGCAGTACTTC. The chain links TRBV19 to TRBJ2-7; D gene ambiguous. The CDR3 extends over 14 amino acids. Germline V gives CDR1 LNHDA, CDR2 SQIVND (reference sequence). V was trimmed by 7 bases and J by 1 base, leaving 14 bases between them.

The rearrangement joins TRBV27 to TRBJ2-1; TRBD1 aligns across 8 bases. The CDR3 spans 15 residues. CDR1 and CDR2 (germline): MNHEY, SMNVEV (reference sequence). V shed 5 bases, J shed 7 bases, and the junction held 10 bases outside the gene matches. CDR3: CASSPSQGAVNEQFF. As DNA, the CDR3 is TGTGCCAGCAGTCCAAGTCAGGGGGCGGTTAATGAGCAGTTCTTC.

CDR3 amino acids: CASSLGDRGHQETQYF. The CDR3 DNA follows: TGTGCCAGCAGCTTAGGGGACAGGGGGCACCAAGAGACCCAGTACTTC. V is TRBV7-9 and J is TRBJ2-5; 12 bases agree with TRBD1. Looked up from germline, CDR1 is SEHNR and CDR2 is FQNEAQ (reference sequence). The CDR3 totals 16 residues. Trimming removed 1 base from V and 0 bases from J; junction bases left unmatched: 0.